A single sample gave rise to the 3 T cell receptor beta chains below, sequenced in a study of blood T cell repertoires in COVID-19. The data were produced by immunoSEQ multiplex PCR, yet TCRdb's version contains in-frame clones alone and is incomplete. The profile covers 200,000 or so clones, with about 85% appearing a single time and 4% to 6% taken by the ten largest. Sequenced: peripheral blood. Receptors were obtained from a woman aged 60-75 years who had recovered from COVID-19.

CDR3 loop: CASSRTGRDTQYF. The CDR3 DNA sequence: TGTGCCAGCAGCCGTACAGGGCGAGATACGCAGTATTTT. The chain carries TRBV6-5 and TRBJ2-3, with TRBD1 as a possible D gene (6 bases). Trimming removed 6 bases at V and 5 bases at J, with 12 bases between. CDR3 length: 13 residues. Germline-derived CDR1 and CDR2 are MNHEY and SVGAGI.

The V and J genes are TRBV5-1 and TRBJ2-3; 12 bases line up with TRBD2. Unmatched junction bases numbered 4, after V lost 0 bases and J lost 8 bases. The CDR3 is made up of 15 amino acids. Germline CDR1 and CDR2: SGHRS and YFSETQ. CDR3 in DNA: TGCGCCAGCAGCTTGGCGACTAGCGGGGGTAGTACGCAGTATTTT. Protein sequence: CASSLATSGGSTQYF.

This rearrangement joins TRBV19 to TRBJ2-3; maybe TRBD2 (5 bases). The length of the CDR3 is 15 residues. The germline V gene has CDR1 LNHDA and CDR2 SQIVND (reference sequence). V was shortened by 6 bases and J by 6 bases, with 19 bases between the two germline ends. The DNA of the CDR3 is TGTGCCAGTAGCTCGGGCCCCGGCGGGTGGGATACGCAGTATTTT. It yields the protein CASSSGPGGWDTQYF.